These T cell receptor beta chains were read from a single sample in a study of T cell responses to AZD1222 COVID-19 vaccine. TCRdb's copy holds only in-frame clones and misses some; the assay was immunoSEQ multiplex PCR. Among approximately 180,000 clones listed, approximately 90% were seen once. The specimen comprised peripheral blood, sampled 28 days after the second dose of the MenACWY control vaccine. The origin of the receptors is an adult who received the MenACWY meningococcal vaccine as a control. CDR3s include the opening cysteine and the closing phenylalanine or tryptophan. The order of the fields is V gene, J gene, D gene, CDR3 length, clone size, CDR3 DNA, CDR3 protein. A D gene is named only where the DNA matches it firmly. For some rows the clone size is stated as once, few or many, or as a class when expanded; others skip it.

v_gene: TRBV18; j_gene: TRBJ2-7; d_gene: .; len: 15; abundance: .; CDR3nt: TGTGCCAGCTCACCTCGCGAGACGGTGGCCTACGAGCAGTACTTC; CDR3aa: CASSPRETVAYEQYF
v_gene: TRBV24-1; j_gene: TRBJ1-2; d_gene: .; len: 14; abundance: .; CDR3nt: TGTGCCACCAGTCGGGGCAGGGGAAACTATGGCTACACCTTC; CDR3aa: CATSRGRGNYGYTF
v_gene: TRBV19; j_gene: TRBJ1-1; d_gene: .; len: 17; abundance: .; CDR3nt: TGTGCCAGTAGTCTCTATGGGGGTCAAAATCCAGGACCTACAGCTTTCTTT; CDR3aa: CASSLYGGQNPGPTAFF
v_gene: TRBV3-1/TRBV3-2; j_gene: TRBJ1-2; d_gene: TRBD1; len: 16; abundance: .; CDR3nt: TGTGCCAGCAGCCAACAAAACCCGACAGGGGGCCATGGCTACACCTTC; CDR3aa: CASSQQNPTGGHGYTF
v_gene: TRBV12-3/TRBV12-4; j_gene: TRBJ1-2; d_gene: TRBD1; len: 12; abundance: .; CDR3nt: TGTGCCAGCAGCGGGACAGCTTATGGCTACACCTTC; CDR3aa: CASSGTAYGYTF
v_gene: TRBV28; j_gene: TRBJ2-7; d_gene: .; len: 13; abundance: .; CDR3nt: TGTGCCAGCAACCTCCGGGCCCCGGGGGAGCAGTACTTC; CDR3aa: CASNLRAPGEQYF
v_gene: TRBV4-3; j_gene: TRBJ1-1; d_gene: .; len: 14; abundance: .; CDR3nt: TGCGCCAGCAGCCAAGATCGCCGGCCTTCTGAAGCTTTCTTT; CDR3aa: CASSQDRRPSEAFF
v_gene: TRBV30; j_gene: TRBJ1-6; d_gene: .; len: 17; abundance: .; CDR3nt: TGTGCCTGGAGTCCTCTACGGGGGGGGCAGGGGAATTCACCCCTCCACTTT; CDR3aa: CAWSPLRGGQGNSPLHF
v_gene: TRBV5-6; j_gene: TRBJ1-1; d_gene: .; len: 14; abundance: .; CDR3nt: TGTGCCAGCAGCTTGGTAGGCCGGAACACTGAAGCTTTCTTT; CDR3aa: CASSLVGRNTEAFF
v_gene: TRBV27; j_gene: TRBJ2-7; d_gene: TRBD1; len: 18; abundance: .; CDR3nt: TGTGCCAGCAGTACCACCCGCGGGTCGACAGGGAATTACGGCGAGCAGTACTTC; CDR3aa: CASSTTRGSTGNYGEQYF
v_gene: TRBV11-2; j_gene: TRBJ1-1; d_gene: .; len: 15; abundance: .; CDR3nt: TGTGCCAGCAGCTTGTCTCAAGGAAATTTTGCTGAAGCTTTCTTT; CDR3aa: CASSLSQGNFAEAFF
v_gene: TRBV5-6; j_gene: TRBJ2-7; d_gene: TRBD1; len: 17; abundance: .; CDR3nt: TGTGCCAGCAGCTTGGGGGTAAGGCGACAGGGCCCCTACGAGCAGTACTTC; CDR3aa: CASSLGVRRQGPYEQYF
v_gene: TRBV6-7; j_gene: TRBJ2-7; d_gene: .; len: 12; abundance: .; CDR3nt: TGTGCCAGCAGTTACAAGGGCCACGAGCAGTACTTC; CDR3aa: CASSYKGHEQYF
v_gene: TRBV7-8; j_gene: TRBJ1-6; d_gene: .; len: 14; abundance: .; CDR3nt: TGTGCCAGCAGCTTAGCGGACCCGAATTCACCCCTCCACTTT; CDR3aa: CASSLADPNSPLHF
v_gene: TRBV28; j_gene: TRBJ2-3; d_gene: .; len: 12; abundance: once; CDR3nt: TGTGCCAGCCGGCCCGTGGGGGATACGCAGTATTTT; CDR3aa: CASRPVGDTQYF
v_gene: TRBV28; j_gene: TRBJ1-1; d_gene: .; len: 14; abundance: .; CDR3nt: TGTGCCAGCAGAAGCCGGACAAACCTCGTTGAAGCTTTCTTT; CDR3aa: CASRSRTNLVEAFF
v_gene: TRBV25-1; j_gene: TRBJ2-7; d_gene: .; len: 14; abundance: .; CDR3nt: TGTGCCAGCAGTGAATATTACAGCTCCTACGAGCAGTACTTC; CDR3aa: CASSEYYSSYEQYF
v_gene: TRBV7-2; j_gene: TRBJ2-1; d_gene: TRBD2; len: 15; abundance: .; CDR3nt: TGTGCCAGCAGCAGGGGACTAGCGGATTACAATGAGCAGTTCTTC; CDR3aa: CASSRGLADYNEQFF
v_gene: TRBV6-4; j_gene: TRBJ2-2; d_gene: .; len: 13; abundance: .; CDR3nt: TGTGCCAGCAGTGTTCAGGGCACCGGGGAGCTGTTTTTT; CDR3aa: CASSVQGTGELFF
v_gene: TRBV19; j_gene: TRBJ2-3; d_gene: TRBD2; len: 16; abundance: .; CDR3nt: TGTGCCAGTAGTACGATGACTAGCGGTACGGGAGATACGCAGTATTTT; CDR3aa: CASSTMTSGTGDTQYF
v_gene: TRBV3-1/TRBV3-2; j_gene: TRBJ1-3; d_gene: .; len: 15; abundance: .; CDR3nt: TGTGCCAGCAGCCAAGAGCAGGTCGACGGAAACACCATATATTTT; CDR3aa: CASSQEQVDGNTIYF
v_gene: TRBV5-1; j_gene: TRBJ1-1; d_gene: .; len: 14; abundance: .; CDR3nt: TGCGCCAGCAGCTTGAATCGGGGCGGGACTGAAGCTTTCTTT; CDR3aa: CASSLNRGGTEAFF
v_gene: TRBV28; j_gene: TRBJ2-7; d_gene: .; len: 13; abundance: .; CDR3nt: TGTGCCAGCAGTTCAGGGTACTCCTACGAGCAGTACTTC; CDR3aa: CASSSGYSYEQYF
v_gene: TRBV10-1; j_gene: TRBJ2-2; d_gene: TRBD1; len: 16; abundance: once; CDR3nt: TGCGCCAGCAGTGAGTCGGGAGGGACAGGGACCGGGGAGCTGTTTTTT; CDR3aa: CASSESGGTGTGELFF
v_gene: TRBV19; j_gene: TRBJ1-6; d_gene: .; len: 14; abundance: .; CDR3nt: TGTGCCAGTAGTATAGATCAATTGAGTTCACCCCTCCACTTT; CDR3aa: CASSIDQLSSPLHF
v_gene: TRBV28; j_gene: TRBJ2-3; d_gene: .; len: 14; abundance: once; CDR3nt: TGTGCCAGCGGACGAACCTGGGGCCGAGGTACGCAGTATTTT; CDR3aa: CASGRTWGRGTQYF
v_gene: TRBV28; j_gene: TRBJ2-5; d_gene: .; len: 16; abundance: few; CDR3nt: TGTGCCAGCAGTTTGCTCGGCGACAGCCCCAAGAGGACCCAGTACTTC; CDR3aa: CASSLLGDSPKRTQYF
v_gene: TRBV3-1/TRBV3-2; j_gene: TRBJ1-4; d_gene: .; len: 18; abundance: once; CDR3nt: TGTGCCAGCAGCCAAGATCTTATGTTACCGGACACTAATGAAAAACTGTTTTTT; CDR3aa: CASSQDLMLPDTNEKLFF
v_gene: TRBV28; j_gene: TRBJ1-4; d_gene: .; len: 15; abundance: .; CDR3nt: TGTGCCAGCAGGGAAGGCGGAGCGACTAATGAAAAACTGTTTTTT; CDR3aa: CASREGGATNEKLFF
v_gene: TRBV5-1; j_gene: TRBJ2-5; d_gene: .; len: 16; abundance: .; CDR3nt: TGCGCCAGCAGCTGGGGTGGCCAAGCCCAACAAGAGACCCAGTACTTC; CDR3aa: CASSWGGQAQQETQYF
v_gene: TRBV3-1/TRBV3-2; j_gene: TRBJ1-2; d_gene: TRBD1; len: 16; abundance: many; CDR3nt: TGTGCCAGCAGCCAAGGGGGACAGGATAGTGTCTATGGCTACACCTTC; CDR3aa: CASSQGGQDSVYGYTF
v_gene: TRBV4-3; j_gene: TRBJ2-2; d_gene: .; len: 13; abundance: .; CDR3nt: TGCGCCAGCAGCCCCCGGACGGGCGGGGAGCTGTTTTTT; CDR3aa: CASSPRTGGELFF
v_gene: TRBV7-9; j_gene: TRBJ2-1; d_gene: .; len: 15; abundance: .; CDR3nt: TGTGCCAGCAGCTTATATGGGGGTGGAGCCGATGAGCAGTTCTTC; CDR3aa: CASSLYGGGADEQFF
v_gene: TRBV5-4; j_gene: TRBJ2-3; d_gene: TRBD2; len: 15; abundance: .; CDR3nt: TGTGCCAGCAGCTTGACTAGCGGGAGGGCCGATACGCAGTATTTT; CDR3aa: CASSLTSGRADTQYF
v_gene: TRBV18; j_gene: TRBJ1-5; d_gene: .; len: 16; abundance: .; CDR3nt: TGTGCCAGCTCACCAAGTACAGACCCAAGCAATCAGCCCCAGCATTTT; CDR3aa: CASSPSTDPSNQPQHF
v_gene: TRBV18; j_gene: TRBJ1-5; d_gene: .; len: 14; abundance: .; CDR3nt: TGTGCCAGCTCACCTACAGGGTCGGCTCAGCCCCAGCATTTT; CDR3aa: CASSPTGSAQPQHF
v_gene: TRBV2; j_gene: TRBJ1-2; d_gene: .; len: 13; abundance: .; CDR3nt: TGTGCCAGCAGAACCGGGACGGACTATGGCTACACCTTC; CDR3aa: CASRTGTDYGYTF
v_gene: TRBV27; j_gene: TRBJ2-7; d_gene: TRBD1; len: 15; abundance: once; CDR3nt: TGTGCCAGCAGTCGCTGGGACAGGGAGGCGGGTGAGCAGTACTTC; CDR3aa: CASSRWDREAGEQYF
v_gene: TRBV7-7; j_gene: TRBJ2-1; d_gene: .; len: 14; abundance: .; CDR3nt: TGTGCCAGCAGTGCACAACTAGGGTACAATGAGCAGTTCTTC; CDR3aa: CASSAQLGYNEQFF
v_gene: TRBV6-1; j_gene: TRBJ1-4; d_gene: .; len: 16; abundance: .; CDR3nt: TGTGCCAGCAGTGATGAAAACTCTGCAACTAATGAAAAACTGTTTTTT; CDR3aa: CASSDENSATNEKLFF
v_gene: TRBV5-1; j_gene: TRBJ2-7; d_gene: TRBD1; len: 14; abundance: .; CDR3nt: TGCGCCAGCAGCAGGGGACAGGGTGCGTACGAGCAGTACTTC; CDR3aa: CASSRGQGAYEQYF
v_gene: TRBV28; j_gene: TRBJ2-7; d_gene: .; len: 12; abundance: .; CDR3nt: TGTGCCAGCAGTCGCTACAGTTACGAGCAGTACTTC; CDR3aa: CASSRYSYEQYF
v_gene: TRBV4-2; j_gene: TRBJ2-6; d_gene: .; len: 15; abundance: .; CDR3nt: TGTGCCAGCGGGCAATCAGGGTCTGGGGCCAACGTCCTGACTTTC; CDR3aa: CASGQSGSGANVLTF